The 16 T cell receptor beta chains listed next were all sequenced from one sample in a study of blood T cell dynamics during melanoma immunotherapy. Regarding time point: pre-treatment baseline. TCRdb keeps only in-frame clones here, not all; method: immunoSEQ multiplex PCR. The sample has about 14,000 clones, about nine tenths seen once; the top ten hold about 6.6%. Here the sequenced sample was blood, taken from a patient treated with checkpoint blockade. All receptors derive from a human donor with melanoma.

The V and J genes are TRBV18 and TRBJ1-6; the match to TRBD1 covers 7 bases. CDR1 is KGHSH and CDR2 is LQKENI in the germline V gene. The CDR3 length is 17 residues. After removal of 0 bases from V and 10 bases from J, the junction contained 12 bases not matched to a gene. The CDR3 reads CASSPPTSQGQYSPLHF. The DNA of the CDR3 is TGTGCCAGCTCACCACCGACGAGTCAGGGACAGTACTCACCCCTCCACTTT.

The rearrangement links TRBV30 to TRBJ2-5; D possibly uses TRBD1 or TRBD2 (5 bases each). The V end was cut by 4 bases, the J end by 5 bases, with 17 bases between. The CDR3 consists of 14 residues. Germline CDR1 and CDR2: GTSNPN and SVGIG (reference sequence). The CDR3 DNA follows: TGTGCCTGGAAGTCCCGGGACCTAGGGGAGACCCAGTACTTC. Its protein product is CAWKSRDLGETQYF.

This clone is classed as medium-sized (0.01 to 0.1%). The chain carries TRBV2 and TRBJ2-7; the match to TRBD1 covers 7 bases. This CDR3 has 14 residues. CDR1 SNHLY and CDR2 FYNNEI come from the germline V gene. V was pared by 2 bases and J by 3 bases, with 4 bases of the junction left unmatched. The CDR3 nucleotides read TGTGCCAGCAGTGAAAGGCAGGGGGTCTACGAGCAGTACTTC. It yields the protein CASSERQGVYEQYF.

This clone was found once. This sequence joins TRBV7-2 and TRBJ2-2; maybe TRBD2 (8 bases). Germline assignment: CDR1 SGHTA and CDR2 FQGNSA. Deletions cut 5 bases from V and 5 bases from J, with 15 bases between. This CDR3 contains 15 residues. The CDR3 protein is CASSLGGGRTGELFF. CDR3 nucleotide sequence: TGTGCCAGCAGCCTAGGGGGCGGGAGGACCGGGGAGCTGTTTTTT.

V and J are TRBV10-3 and TRBJ1-4, with D possibly being TRBD1 (5 bases). The germline V gene encodes CDR1 ENHRY and CDR2 SYGVKD. This CDR3 is built from 14 residues. The V end lost 3 bases, the J end lost 4 bases, and 9 bases lay between the germline ends. This CDR3 reads CAISERGNNEKLFF. The CDR3, as DNA: TGTGCCATCAGTGAACGGGGGAATAATGAAAAACTGTTTTTT.

The chain links TRBV7-3 to TRBJ2-1, with 10 nucleotides matching TRBD2. The CDR3 has 17 amino acids. J was trimmed by 5 bases and V by 2 bases; bases with no gene match: 9. Germline V lookup: CDR1 SGHTA, CDR2 FQGTGA. The CDR3 protein is CASSLYGSLAGDNEQFF. CDR3 sequence (DNA): TGTGCCAGCAGCTTATATGGGAGCCTAGCGGGGGACAATGAGCAGTTCTTC.

V and J are TRBV18 and TRBJ1-5, with TRBD1 matching over 7 bases. The CDR3 runs to 14 residues. Germline loops: CDR1 KGHSH, CDR2 LQKENI. J lost 4 bases, V lost 6 bases, and 6 bases had no gene match. This CDR3 reads CASSEQGLNQPQHF. The CDR3 region has the DNA TGTGCCAGCTCGGAACAGGGGCTGAATCAGCCCCAGCATTTT.

The chain couples TRBV4-3 to TRBJ2-7; TRBD1 matches at 7 bases. The trim removed 1 base at V and 6 bases at J, leaving 3 bases unmatched. The CDR3 length is 13 residues. CDR1 is LGHNA and CDR2 is YSLEER in the germline V gene. The CDR3 DNA reads TGCGCCAGCAGCCAAGTTCCAGGGGGCGAGCAGTACTTC. Translation gives CASSQVPGGEQYF.

The chain links TRBV6-5 to TRBJ1-1; D is undetermined. V gave up 5 bases and J gave up 0 bases, with 10 bases separating them. The CDR3 contains 14 residues. Germline loops: CDR1 MNHEY, CDR2 SVGAGI. The CDR3 DNA is TGTGCCAGCAGTGCTACGTTCATGAACACTGAAGCTTTCTTT. Protein: CASSATFMNTEAFF.

This chain joins TRBV25-1 and TRBJ2-1, with TRBD1 matching 7 bases. The trim removed 6 bases at V and 7 bases at J, leaving 9 bases unmatched. CDR3 length: 14 residues. CDR1 and CDR2 from the germline V gene are MGHDK and SYGVNS. Here the CDR3 reads CASRETGQGNEQFF. CDR3 in DNA: TGTGCCAGCAGGGAGACAGGGCAGGGGAATGAGCAGTTCTTC.

The chain is built from TRBV15 and TRBJ2-2; D possibly uses TRBD1 or TRBD2 (5 bases each). CDR3 size: 15 residues. Per germline, CDR1 LNHNV and CDR2 YYDKDF (reference sequence). Trimming shortened V by 1 base and J by 1 base, and 7 bases separated the two germline ends. The CDR3 DNA reads TGTGCCACCAGCAGAGGGGACCTGAACACCGGGGAGCTGTTTTTT. Translated: CATSRGDLNTGELFF.

The chain employs TRBV7-9 and TRBJ1-1; no definite D call. CDR1 and CDR2 (germline): SEHNR, FQNEAQ (reference sequence). The CDR3 runs to 15 residues. The germline V and J ends were trimmed by 3 bases and 0 bases, with 11 bases remaining between them. The CDR3 nucleotides read TGTGCCAGCAGCTTGCTGACACCCTTGAACACTGAAGCTTTCTTT. This gives the protein CASSLLTPLNTEAFF.

This clone has just one count. The chain is built from TRBV6-5 and TRBJ2-1; the D gene is possibly TRBD1 (6 bases). Germline V gives CDR1 MNHEY, CDR2 SVGAGI. The CDR3 extends over 11 amino acids. Trimming took 5 bases from V and 7 from J, leaving 6 bases between them. This CDR3 is CASSRGNEQFF. The CDR3 DNA reads as TGTGCCAGCAGTAGGGGGAATGAGCAGTTCTTC.

The CDR3 spells CASSTGGTHNEQFF. Here the CDR3 DNA reads TGTGCCAGCAGTACAGGCGGGACCCACAATGAGCAGTTCTTC. The chain carries TRBV2 and TRBJ2-1; TRBD2 is a possible D gene (6 bases). V lost 5 bases and J lost 5, with 13 bases in between. Germline V gene lookup returns CDR1 SNHLY and CDR2 FYNNEI. There are 14 residues in the CDR3.

The genes are TRBV15 and TRBJ1-1, with a tentative D call TRBD1 (5 bases). CDR3 length: 16 residues. Germline values: CDR1 LNHNV, CDR2 YYDKDF (reference sequence). With 3 bases removed from V and 0 bases from J, the gap between germline ends came to 14 bases. CDR3 in DNA: TGTGCCACCAGCAGTTCCACTTCGGACATGAACACTGAAGCTTTCTTT. It encodes CATSSSTSDMNTEAFF.

This chain connects TRBV2 to TRBJ1-5, with D possibly TRBD1 on 6 matching bases. Germline V gene data show CDR1 as SNHLY and CDR2 as FYNNEI. Trimming shortened V by 8 bases and J by 7 bases, and 15 bases separated the two germline ends. The CDR3 consists of 13 residues. In nucleotides, the CDR3 is TGTGCCAGCGGTAGGGGGGGACGGCAGCCCCAGCATTTT. Residues: CASGRGGRQPQHF.